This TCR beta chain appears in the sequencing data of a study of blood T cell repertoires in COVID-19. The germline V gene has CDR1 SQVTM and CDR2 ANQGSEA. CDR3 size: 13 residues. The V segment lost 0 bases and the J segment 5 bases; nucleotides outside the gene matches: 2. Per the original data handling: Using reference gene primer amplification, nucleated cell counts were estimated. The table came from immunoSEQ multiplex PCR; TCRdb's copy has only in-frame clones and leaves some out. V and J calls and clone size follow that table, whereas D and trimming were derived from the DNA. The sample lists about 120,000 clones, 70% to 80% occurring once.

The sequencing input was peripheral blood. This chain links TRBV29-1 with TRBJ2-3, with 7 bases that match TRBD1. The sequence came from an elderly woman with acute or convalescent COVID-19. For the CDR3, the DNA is TGCAGCGTTGAAGAAGCAGGGGGAGATACGCAGTATTTT. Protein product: CSVEEAGGDTQYF.